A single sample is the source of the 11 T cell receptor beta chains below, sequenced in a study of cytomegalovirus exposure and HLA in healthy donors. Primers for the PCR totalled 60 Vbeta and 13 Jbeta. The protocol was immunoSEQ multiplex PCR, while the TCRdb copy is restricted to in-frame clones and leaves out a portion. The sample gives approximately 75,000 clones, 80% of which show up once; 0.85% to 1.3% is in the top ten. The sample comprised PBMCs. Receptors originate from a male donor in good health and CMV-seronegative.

This CDR3 is CASSEAGWALETQYF. The CDR3 coding sequence is TGTGCCAGCAGTGAAGCAGGCTGGGCACTGGAGACCCAGTACTTC. The rearrangement links TRBV6-1 to TRBJ2-5; unclear D gene. The ends were cut back, 0 bases at V and 5 bases at J, with 13 bases in the middle. The germline CDR1 and CDR2 sequences are MNHNS and SASEGT. CDR3 size: 15 residues.

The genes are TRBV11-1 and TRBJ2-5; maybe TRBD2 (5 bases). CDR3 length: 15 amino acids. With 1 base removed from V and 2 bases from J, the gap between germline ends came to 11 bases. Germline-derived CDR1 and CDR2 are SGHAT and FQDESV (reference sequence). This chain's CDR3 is CASSLVGAVQETQYF. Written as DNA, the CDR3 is TGTGCCAGCAGCTTAGTGGGAGCGGTTCAAGAGACCCAGTACTTC.

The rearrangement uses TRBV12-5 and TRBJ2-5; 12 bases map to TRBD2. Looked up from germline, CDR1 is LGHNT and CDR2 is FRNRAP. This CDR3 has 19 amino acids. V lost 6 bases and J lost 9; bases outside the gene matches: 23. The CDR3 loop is CASGPTGGLAGGPMEAQYF. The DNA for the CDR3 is TGTGCTAGTGGCCCCACGGGAGGGCTAGCGGGGGGGCCGATGGAGGCCCAGTACTTC. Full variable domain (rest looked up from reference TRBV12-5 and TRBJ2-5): DARVTQTPRHKVTEMGQEVTMRCQPILGHNTVFWYRQTMMQGLELLAYFRNRAPLDDSGMPKDRFSAEMPDATLATLKIQPSEPRDSAVYFCASGPTGGLAGGPMEAQYFGPGTRLLVL.

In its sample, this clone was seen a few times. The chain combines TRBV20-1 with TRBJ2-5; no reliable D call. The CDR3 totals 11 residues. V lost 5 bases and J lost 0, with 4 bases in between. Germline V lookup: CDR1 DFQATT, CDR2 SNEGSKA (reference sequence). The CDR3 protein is CSALDQETQYF. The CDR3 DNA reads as TGCAGTGCTTTAGACCAAGAGACCCAGTACTTC.

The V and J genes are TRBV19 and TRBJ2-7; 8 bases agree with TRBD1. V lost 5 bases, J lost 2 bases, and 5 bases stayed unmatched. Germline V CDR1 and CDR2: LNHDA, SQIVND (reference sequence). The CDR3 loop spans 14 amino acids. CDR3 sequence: CASSQTGDTYEQYF. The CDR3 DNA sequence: TGTGCCAGTAGTCAGACAGGGGATACCTACGAGCAGTACTTC. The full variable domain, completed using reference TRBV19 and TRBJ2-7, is DGGITQSPKYLFRKEGQNVTLSCEQNLNHDAMYWYRQDPGQGLRLIYYSQIVNDFQKGDIAEGYSVSREKKESFPLTVTSAQKNPTAFYLCASSQTGDTYEQYFGPGTRLTVT.

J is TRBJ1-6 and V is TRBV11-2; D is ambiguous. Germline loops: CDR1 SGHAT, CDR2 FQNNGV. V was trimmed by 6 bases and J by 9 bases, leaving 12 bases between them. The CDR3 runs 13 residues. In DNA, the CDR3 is TGTGCCAGCAGGGCCCCGAGGAGTTCACCCCTCCACTTT. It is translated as CASRAPRSSPLHF. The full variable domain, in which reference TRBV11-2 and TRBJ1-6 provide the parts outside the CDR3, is EAGVAQSPRYKIIEKRQSVAFWCNPISGHATLYWYQQILGQGPKLLIQFQNNGVVDDSQLPKDRFSAERLKGVDSTLKIQPAKLEDSAVYLCASRAPRSSPLHFGNGTRLTVT.

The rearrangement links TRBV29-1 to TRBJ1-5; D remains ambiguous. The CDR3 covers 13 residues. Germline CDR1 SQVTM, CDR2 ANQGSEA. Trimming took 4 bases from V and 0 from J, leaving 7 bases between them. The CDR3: CSVADNSNQPQHF. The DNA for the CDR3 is TGCAGCGTTGCCGACAATAGCAATCAGCCCCAGCATTTT.

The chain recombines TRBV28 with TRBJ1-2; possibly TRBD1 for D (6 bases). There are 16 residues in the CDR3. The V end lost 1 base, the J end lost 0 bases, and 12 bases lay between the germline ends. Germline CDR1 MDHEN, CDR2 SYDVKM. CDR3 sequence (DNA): TGTGCCAGCAGTTTATATGGGGGCAGGGCTAACTATGGCTACACCTTC. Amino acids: CASSLYGGRANYGYTF.

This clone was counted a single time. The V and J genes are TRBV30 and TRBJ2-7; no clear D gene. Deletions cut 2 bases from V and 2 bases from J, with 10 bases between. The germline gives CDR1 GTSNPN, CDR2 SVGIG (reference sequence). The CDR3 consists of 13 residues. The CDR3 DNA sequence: TGTGCCTGGAGTCGGCAGGTTGCCTACGAGCAGTACTTC. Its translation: CAWSRQVAYEQYF.

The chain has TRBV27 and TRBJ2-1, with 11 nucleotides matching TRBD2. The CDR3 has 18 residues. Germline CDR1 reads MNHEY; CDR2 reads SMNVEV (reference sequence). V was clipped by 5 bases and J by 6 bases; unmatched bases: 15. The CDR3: CASSPLRLLAGGGNEQFF. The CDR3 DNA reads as TGTGCCAGCAGTCCCTTACGCCTCCTAGCGGGAGGCGGCAATGAGCAGTTCTTC.

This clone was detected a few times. CDR3 region: CASSLASGETYEQYF. In nucleotides, the CDR3 is TGCGCCAGCAGCTTGGCGAGCGGGGAAACCTACGAGCAGTACTTC. The rearrangement joins TRBV5-1 to TRBJ2-7; 7 nucleotides align to TRBD2. This CDR3 is 15 amino acids long. V lost 0 bases to trimming and J lost 2 bases; unmatched junction nucleotides: 5. The germline CDR1 and CDR2 sequences are SGHRS and YFSETQ.